Listed below are T cell receptor beta chains from one sample, sequenced in a study of T cells in Graves' hyperthyroidism and ophthalmopathy. MiXCR was run by TCRdb on the multiplex PCR reads, yielding one entry per CDR3 protein. The table includes about 270,000 distinct CDR3 sequences, about 20% detected once. The specimen was blood. These receptors were collected from a man aged 25-40 years with Graves' ophthalmopathy. The CDR3 runs from the conserved cysteine through the conserved F or W. D genes are given only for firm matches. Clone size is stated in some rows and not others, as once, few, many or a class when expanded.

v_gene	d_gene	abundance	j_gene	CDR3aa	CDR3nt
TRBV7-6	-	many	TRBJ1-2	CASSLGPASNYGYTF	TGTGCCAGCAGCTTAGGGCCAGCTTCTAACTATGGCTACACCTTC
TRBV7-9	TRBD1	many	TRBJ2-7	CASSLWGDRGDEQYF	TGTGCCAGCAGCTTATGGGGGGACAGGGGCGACGAGCAGTACTTC
TRBV27	-	-	TRBJ1-1	CASSLSVQDTEAFF	TGTGCCAGCAGTTTATCTGTGCAGGACACTGAAGCTTTCTTT
TRBV2	TRBD1	-	TRBJ1-5	CASSEGLAGGNMYSNQPQHF	TGTGCCAGCAGTGAAGGGTTGGCAGGGGGCAATATGTATAGCAATCAGCCCCAGCATTTT
TRBV6-1	TRBD2	-	TRBJ2-3	CASRASGSGGTDTQYF	TGTGCCAGCCGGGCTAGCGGGAGTGGTGGGACAGATACGCAGTATTTT
TRBV3-1	-	few	TRBJ1-4	CASSQGGSSNEKLFF	TGTGCCAGCAGCCAAGGCGGCAGCTCTAATGAAAAACTGTTTTTT
TRBV5-1	-	many	TRBJ1-4	CASSARGRAEAEKLFF	TGCGCCAGCAGCGCCCGGGGACGCGCAGAGGCTGAAAAACTGTTTTTT
TRBV28	TRBD2	many	TRBJ2-3	CASSPGVAGGPNTQYF	TGTGCCAGCAGTCCAGGGGTAGCGGGAGGGCCGAATACGCAGTATTTT
TRBV9	-	-	TRBJ2-1	CASSVGHTGLSYNEQFF	TGTGCCAGCAGCGTAGGTCACACCGGGCTCTCCTACAATGAGCAGTTCTTC
TRBV28	-	-	TRBJ2-2	CASTPKGRRTGELFF	TGTGCCAGCACCCCCAAGGGGAGGAGGACCGGGGAGCTGTTTTTT
TRBV20-1	-	-	TRBJ2-1	CSATVRVPSNEQFF	TGCAGTGCTACCGTTCGGGTGCCTTCCAATGAGCAGTTCTTC
TRBV3-1	TRBD2	-	TRBJ2-5	CASRASGREETQYF	TGTGCCAGCAGGGCTAGCGGGAGGGAAGAGACCCAGTACTTC
TRBV12-3/TRBV12-4	-	few	TRBJ2-2	CASRGKGRYTGELFF	TGTGCCAGCAGAGGGAAGGGGCGGTACACCGGGGAGCTGTTTTTT